Only a few counts were recorded for the clone carrying this TCR beta chain. Its antigen is unidentified. This sample was taken from a study of cytomegalovirus exposure and HLA in healthy donors. The PCR was carried out with 60 Vbeta primers and 13 Jbeta primers. TCRdb keeps only in-frame clones here, not all; method: immunoSEQ multiplex PCR. This sample has about 52,000 clones; approximately 52% occur once, and the top ten carry roughly 12%. There was no recording of CMV serostatus for this donor. Study-level results: TCR association rates varied by HLA locus in a later analysis, with DRB1 highest and HLA-C lowest. Cytomegalovirus status was reportedly diagnosed by the classifier with high specificity and sensitivity.

Input material: PBMCs. This sequence originates from a human donor in good health.

As DNA, the CDR3 is TGTGCCAGCAGTTACTCGCCCTCGGGGGGCTACACCTTC. Its translation is CASSYSPSGGYTF. The genes are TRBV6-5 and TRBJ1-2; no definite D call. Deletions cut 0 bases from V and 8 bases from J, with 10 bases between. The germline gives CDR1 MNHEY, CDR2 SVGAGI. There are 13 residues in the CDR3.